Sequencing of this T cell receptor beta chain was carried out in a study of read filtering for tumor transcriptome and immune sequencing. Study-level background: By R-ISS, stages I, II and III held roughly 8, 16 and 7 patients. Overall study findings and caveats: The sorted CD138-negative fraction was a mixed bone marrow immune population, not purified T cells.

Molecular barcoded adaptors covering alpha/delta and beta/gamma chains were used on around 400 ng RNA. Using its own MiXCR run on the reads, TCRdb lists one record per CDR3 protein. The repertoire holds over 55,000 distinct CDR3 sequences, with about 14% as singletons. This clonotype was seen ten or more times. Its antigen is undetermined. CDR1 is MGHRA and CDR2 is YSYEKL in the germline V gene. Trimming removed 0 bases from V and 4 bases from J; junction bases left unmatched: 11. CDR3 length equals 17 residues. The rearrangement links TRBV4-1 to TRBJ1-1; 7 bases are shared with TRBD1. Sequencing input: a population of CD138-negative cells sorted from bone marrow. This clonotype was sampled from a donor over 35 with multiple myeloma. This CDR3 reads CASSQEDRFARGTEAFF. CDR3 DNA sequence: TGCGCCAGCAGCCAAGAGGACAGGTTCGCTCGGGGCACTGAAGCTTTCTTT.